This T cell receptor beta chain comes out of a study of cytomegalovirus exposure and HLA in healthy donors. Study context: Both the approximately 130 validation repertoires and the 666 first-cohort repertoires used the same platform, as reported by a later analysis.

General study findings and limits: It was reportedly the case that the classifier diagnosed cytomegalovirus status with high specificity and sensitivity. According to a subsequent analysis, TCR clusters from the first cohort were inclined to appear together in the 110 or so validation repertoires.

Worth noting for this clone: Its antigen is undetermined.

The assay was immunoSEQ multiplex PCR, and TCRdb's table has in-frame clones only and misses some. Here the sample spans some 150,000 clones, approximately 87% being singletons. The sample consisted of PBMCs. The sequence derives from a young woman in good health and CMV-seronegative.

CDR3 amino acids: CASRSGTTYEQYF. The CDR3 bases are TGTGCCAGCCGATCCGGGACAACCTACGAGCAGTACTTC. The rearrangement uses TRBV27 and TRBJ2-7, with D perhaps TRBD1 (6 bases). The V end lost 8 bases, the J end lost 2 bases, and 13 bases lay between the germline ends. This CDR3 is 13 amino acids long. Germline CDR1 and CDR2: MNHEY and SMNVEV (reference sequence).